The rows below give T cell receptor beta chains drawn from one sample of a study of blood T cell repertoires in COVID-19. Assay: immunoSEQ multiplex PCR; the TCRdb copy retains only in-frame clones and omits some. The profile covers over 130,000 clones, with under 90% appearing a single time and about 1.5% taken by the ten largest. Sequences were obtained from PBMCs or T cells enriched from blood (not recorded which). The receptors shown here come from a woman in her late teens or twenties who had been exposed to COVID-19. Each CDR3 is given with its conserved first and last residue. Each record gives: CDR3 DNA, CDR3 protein, V gene, D gene, J gene, clone size. The D gene is left open where the match is weak. Clone sizes are given selectively: once, few, many, or a class where the clone is expanded.

TGCGCCAGCAGCGAGGGACTAGCGTCCTACAATGAGCAGTTCTTC | CASSEGLASYNEQFF | TRBV5-1 | TRBD2 | TRBJ2-1 | NA
TGTGCCAGCAGCCCGGTACTAGCGGGAGTGCAGTACTTC | CASSPVLAGVQYF | TRBV28 | TRBD2 | TRBJ2-4 | once
TGCAGTGCTAGTCGGGGGGGCGGCTACAATGAGCAGTTCTTC | CSASRGGGYNEQFF | TRBV20-1 | TRBD2 | TRBJ2-1 | NA
TGTGCCAGCAGACCTTACGGGGGGACGGGCAATGAGCAGTTCTTC | CASRPYGGTGNEQFF | TRBV5-8 | TRBD2 | TRBJ2-1 | NA
TGTGCCAGCAGCTTTCGGGAGGTCGCAGATACGCAGTATTTT | CASSFREVADTQYF | TRBV5-4 | TRBD2 | TRBJ2-3 | NA
TGTGCCAGCAGCTTGGACAGGGGATTGGAGCAGTACTTC | CASSLDRGLEQYF | TRBV5-4 | TRBD1 | TRBJ2-7 | NA
TGTGCCACCAGTGATCCCGGCGGGGAAAGGAGCTCCTACAATGAGCAGTTCTTC | CATSDPGGERSSYNEQFF | TRBV24-1 | NA | TRBJ2-1 | NA
TGCAGCGTGACAGGAAATAACTATGGCTACACCTTC | CSVTGNNYGYTF | TRBV29-1 | NA | TRBJ1-2 | NA
TGTGCCAGCATTCTAGGACAGGGGGGTCAGCCCCAGCATTTT | CASILGQGGQPQHF | TRBV6-5 | TRBD1 | TRBJ1-5 | once
TGTGCCAGCAGCCGCCTTGGGACACGGGATTCACCCCTCCACTTT | CASSRLGTRDSPLHF | TRBV2 | NA | TRBJ1-6 | NA
TGTGCCAGCAGTGAGGTGTCCGGGACACCTTCCTACGAGCAGTACTTC | CASSEVSGTPSYEQYF | TRBV6-1 | NA | TRBJ2-7 | NA
TGTGCCAGCAGCTTAAGGCCAGCGGGAGGGGGGGAGACCCAGTACTTC | CASSLRPAGGGETQYF | TRBV11-2 | TRBD2 | TRBJ2-5 | NA
TGTGCCAGTAGTAGGGACAGGTCCACGAGCTCTGGGGCCAACGTCCTGACTTTC | CASSRDRSTSSGANVLTF | TRBV19 | TRBD1 | TRBJ2-6 | NA
TGTGCCAGCAGCCAAGATCGAGGGCGGAGGGGGAACACTGAAGCTTTCTTT | CASSQDRGRRGNTEAFF | TRBV4-2 | NA | TRBJ1-1 | NA
TGTGCCAGCAGCGCCTTCCCTAGCCGGACTAGCACAGATACGCAGTATTTT | CASSAFPSRTSTDTQYF | TRBV9 | NA | TRBJ2-3 | once
TGTGCCAGCAGCCCAGGCACAGATACGCAGTATTTT | CASSPGTDTQYF | TRBV5-8 | NA | TRBJ2-3 | NA
TGTGCCACCAGCAGAGCGTACTACGAGCAGTACTTC | CATSRAYYEQYF | TRBV15 | NA | TRBJ2-7 | NA
TGTGCCAGTAGTTCCCACAGCGGGAACACTGGAGCTTTCTTT | CASSSHSGNTGAFF | TRBV19 | NA | TRBJ1-1 | NA
TGTGCCAGCTCACTACAGACAGGCTGGAATGAGCAGTTCTTC | CASSLQTGWNEQFF | TRBV18 | NA | TRBJ2-1 | NA
TGTGCCACCTTGCGCGGGACTAGCGTCTCAAATGAGCAGTTCTTC | CATLRGTSVSNEQFF | TRBV27 | TRBD2 | TRBJ2-1 | NA
TGTGCCAGCAGCGCCTTGGTAGGGGGAAACTATGGCTACACCTTC | CASSALVGGNYGYTF | TRBV11-2 | NA | TRBJ1-2 | once
TGTGCCAGCAGCGTAAACGCGGAAGGTGAGCAGTTCTTC | CASSVNAEGEQFF | TRBV9 | NA | TRBJ2-1 | NA
TGTGCCAGCAGCTTAGACTCAACACGCAATGAGCAGTTCTTC | CASSLDSTRNEQFF | TRBV7-3 | NA | TRBJ2-1 | NA
TGTGCCAGCAGCCCACGGGGGGTCTACGAGCAGTACTTC | CASSPRGVYEQYF | TRBV3-1/TRBV3-2 | TRBD2 | TRBJ2-7 | NA
TGTGCCTGGAGGTGGACAGCGAACACTGAAGCTTTCTTT | CAWRWTANTEAFF | TRBV30 | NA | TRBJ1-1 | NA
TGTGCCAGCAGCGCGCAGGGAAAGTACACTGAAGCTTTCTTT | CASSAQGKYTEAFF | TRBV7-3 | NA | TRBJ1-1 | NA
TGTGCCAGCCGGCAGTTTTCAGGGGAATCCTACGAGCAGTACTTC | CASRQFSGESYEQYF | TRBV19 | NA | TRBJ2-7 | NA
TGTGCCAGCACCCAGGCAGGGGGCTACAATGAGCAGTTCTTC | CASTQAGGYNEQFF | TRBV27 | TRBD1 | TRBJ2-1 | once
TGTGCCAGCAGTGGCCCCCGGGGATCAGATACGCAGTATTTT | CASSGPRGSDTQYF | TRBV2 | NA | TRBJ2-3 | NA
TGCAGCGTTGTAGGGGACAGGGACTACGAGCAGTACTTC | CSVVGDRDYEQYF | TRBV29-1 | TRBD1 | TRBJ2-7 | NA
TGCGCCAGCAGCTCCCCCTTGGCACCCGGGGAGCTGTTTTTT | CASSSPLAPGELFF | TRBV5-1 | NA | TRBJ2-2 | NA
TGTGCCAGCAGTTATAACGGCGGTGGGGAAGCTTTCTTT | CASSYNGGGEAFF | TRBV6-6 | NA | TRBJ1-1 | NA
TGTGCCAGCAGCCCTAGGGGGCCTGACTATGGCTACACCTTC | CASSPRGPDYGYTF | TRBV5-5 | TRBD1 | TRBJ1-2 | NA
TGTGCCAGCAGCCCGACAGGGGCCGCCATGGGAGGTTCGGTAGGAAATGAGCAGTTCTTC | CASSPTGAAMGGSVGNEQFF | TRBV27 | TRBD1 | TRBJ2-1 | NA
TGTGCCAGCAGTGAATCAGGGGTAGGGTCACCCCTCCACTTT | CASSESGVGSPLHF | TRBV25-1 | NA | TRBJ1-6 | NA
TGTGCCAGCAGCAAGGGGGGGGCTTGGGGCTACACCTTC | CASSKGGAWGYTF | TRBV11-2 | NA | TRBJ1-2 | NA
TGTGCCAGCAGCCGCGGTTGGTATGGCTACACCTTC | CASSRGWYGYTF | TRBV11-3 | NA | TRBJ1-2 | NA
TGTGCCAGTAGTATACCCCCCGGAGGCAATCAGCCCCAGCATTTT | CASSIPPGGNQPQHF | TRBV19 | NA | TRBJ1-5 | NA
TGTGCCAGCTCAATGACTAGCGGCAGGGATGAGCAGTTCTTC | CASSMTSGRDEQFF | TRBV18 | TRBD2 | TRBJ2-1 | once
TGTGCCTCCTGGGGAGGGGGTTCCTACAATGAGCAGTTCTTC | CASWGGGSYNEQFF | TRBV2 | NA | TRBJ2-1 | few
TGTGCCAGCAGCGTAGTGTCGGGTACCTACAATGAGCAGTTCTTC | CASSVVSGTYNEQFF | TRBV9 | NA | TRBJ2-1 | NA
TGTGCCAGCAGTCAAGGGGGCCCGGGGCAGGGTGAGCAGTTCTTC | CASSQGGPGQGEQFF | TRBV11-1 | TRBD1 | TRBJ2-1 | few
TGTGCCAGCTCACAGACTAGCGGGCACTCCTACGAGCAGTACTTC | CASSQTSGHSYEQYF | TRBV18 | TRBD2 | TRBJ2-7 | NA
TGTGCCAGCAGCCAGGTCGTTGGGCTAGCGGGAGCGGAGACCCAGTACTTC | CASSQVVGLAGAETQYF | TRBV14 | TRBD2 | TRBJ2-5 | NA
TGTGCCAGCAGTGCCGCCCTTACTAGCGGGAGCAATGAGCAGTTCTTC | CASSAALTSGSNEQFF | TRBV25-1 | TRBD2 | TRBJ2-1 | NA
TGTGCCAGCAGTCGAGGGGGCTATGGCTACACCTTC | CASSRGGYGYTF | TRBV28 | NA | TRBJ1-2 | few
TGTGCCAGCAGCCAAGTTAGCGGGGGGATCTACGAGCAGTACTTC | CASSQVSGGIYEQYF | TRBV4-2 | TRBD2 | TRBJ2-7 | once
TGTGCCAGCTCAACATTTCAGGACACCGGGGAGCTGTTTTTT | CASSTFQDTGELFF | TRBV18 | NA | TRBJ2-2 | NA
TGTGCCAGCAGTGGGTGGGGACAGGCCACCCTCATTGAAGCTTTCTTT | CASSGWGQATLIEAFF | TRBV2 | TRBD1 | TRBJ1-1 | NA
TGCGCCAGCAGCTTGGTGACTAGCGGGAGTTACGAGCAGTTCTTC | CASSLVTSGSYEQFF | TRBV5-1 | TRBD2 | TRBJ2-1 | once
TGTGCCAGCTCTCTATCGGGACAGGGGACCTACCGTGAGACTGAAGCTTTCTTT | CASSLSGQGTYRETEAFF | TRBV18 | TRBD1 | TRBJ1-1 | NA
TGTGCCATCAGGGGGACAGGGAATGAAAAACTGTTTTTT | CAIRGTGNEKLFF | TRBV10-3 | TRBD1 | TRBJ1-4 | NA
TGTGCCAGTAGTTCGTCGGACAGGTCCACGGGGCCCCAGCATTTT | CASSSSDRSTGPQHF | TRBV19 | TRBD1 | TRBJ1-5 | NA
TGTGCCAGCAGCAAAATGCCAGCGGGGTACAATGAGCAGTTCTTC | CASSKMPAGYNEQFF | TRBV7-9 | TRBD2 | TRBJ2-1 | NA
TGTGCCAGCAGCTTGTTACAGGGGAGGTTGTTCTTC | CASSLLQGRLFF | TRBV5-5 | NA | TRBJ2-1 | NA
TGTGCCAGCAGCTTGTACGGACAAATCAATCAGCCCCAGCATTTT | CASSLYGQINQPQHF | TRBV5-6 | NA | TRBJ1-5 | NA
TGTGCCAGCAGCTTAGACCAGGGATACTACACCTTC | CASSLDQGYYTF | TRBV11-2 | NA | TRBJ1-2 | NA
TGTGCCAGCAGCCACAGGGTCCAAGAGACCCAGTACTTC | CASSHRVQETQYF | TRBV6-2/TRBV6-3 | NA | TRBJ2-5 | NA
TGCAGCGTTCTCGACAGGGATCTACGAAAGCAGTACTTC | CSVLDRDLRKQYF | TRBV29-1 | TRBD1 | TRBJ2-7 | NA